A single sample gave rise to the 20 T cell receptor beta chains below, sequenced in a study of blood T cell repertoires in COVID-19. The assay was immunoSEQ multiplex PCR, and TCRdb's table has in-frame clones only and misses some. The sample consists of a few hundred thousand clones, about nine tenths of them appearing once. The source material was PBMCs or T cells enriched from blood (not recorded which). All receptors come from a woman aged 40-49 years who had been exposed to COVID-19.

This clone was recorded only once. This chain links TRBV30 with TRBJ1-2; D unclear. The CDR3 spans 13 residues. Germline values: CDR1 GTSNPN, CDR2 SVGIG (reference sequence). V lost 4 bases to trimming and J lost 3 bases, with 12 bases between them. In DNA form, the CDR3 reads TGTGCCTGGACGGGCAGGAGGGACTATGGCTACACCTTC. It is translated as CAWTGRRDYGYTF.

V is TRBV5-5 and J is TRBJ1-4; D remains ambiguous. Germline V gene lookup returns CDR1 SGHKS and CDR2 YYEKEE (reference sequence). This CDR3 region has 16 residues. Trimming shortened V by 0 bases and J by 4 bases, and 13 bases separated the two germline ends. The CDR3 DNA is TGTGCCAGCAGCTTGGCCGAGGCCCGAATTAATGAAAAACTGTTTTTT. Translation gives CASSLAEARINEKLFF.

This clone is a singleton in its sample. J is TRBJ1-4 and V is TRBV27; the match to TRBD1 covers 8 bases. Germline lookup yields CDR1 MNHEY and CDR2 SMNVEV (reference sequence). The CDR3 loop spans 14 amino acids. Losses at the gene ends were 3 bases for V and 8 bases for J; bases not matched to a gene: 5. CDR3 protein: CASSFRTGNEKLFF. For the CDR3, the DNA is TGTGCCAGCAGTTTCCGGACAGGGAACGAAAAACTGTTTTTT.

Here the CDR3 reads CASSPLGTGPYNEQFF. The CDR3 nucleotides are TGTGCCAGCAGCCCTCTCGGGACAGGGCCCTACAATGAGCAGTTCTTC. The genes are TRBV9 and TRBJ2-1; 9 bases match TRBD1. This CDR3 is built from 16 residues. With V trimmed by 4 bases and J by 2 bases, 7 bases remained unmatched. The germline gives CDR1 SGDLS, CDR2 YYNGEE. Complete variable domain (other parts from reference TRBV9 and TRBJ2-1): DSGVTQTPKHLITATGQRVTLRCSPRSGDLSVYWYQQSLDQGLQFLIQYYNGEERAKGNILERFSAQQFPDLHSELNLSSLELGDSALYFCASSPLGTGPYNEQFFGPGTRLTVL.

The V and J genes are TRBV30 and TRBJ1-5; maybe TRBD1 (5 bases). Trimming took 1 base from V and 5 from J, leaving 9 bases between them. The CDR3 is made up of 13 amino acids. Germline V gives CDR1 GTSNPN, CDR2 SVGIG (reference sequence). This CDR3 is CAWSAGFDQPQHF. The DNA for the CDR3 is TGTGCCTGGAGTGCAGGGTTCGATCAGCCCCAGCATTTT.

The chain links TRBV6-5 to TRBJ1-5; 8 bases align to TRBD1. Per the germline V gene, CDR1 is MNHEY and CDR2 is SVGAGI. V was clipped by 6 bases and J by 7 bases; unmatched bases: 8. The CDR3 runs 14 residues. This CDR3 is CASRDREVSQPQHF. The CDR3 nucleotides are TGTGCCAGCAGGGACAGGGAAGTCAGCCAGCCCCAGCATTTT.

The chain recombines TRBV19 with TRBJ2-5; 7 positions agree with TRBD2. CDR1 and CDR2 from the germline V gene are LNHDA and SQIVND (reference sequence). Losses at the gene ends were 3 bases for V and 5 bases for J; bases not matched to a gene: 12. There are 16 residues in the CDR3. CDR3 in DNA: TGTGCCAGTAGTATCCTTCCGGGAGGAAGAGTGGAGACCCAGTACTTC. As protein: CASSILPGGRVETQYF.

J is TRBJ1-3 and V is TRBV30; D not resolved. Between the trimmed V and J ends, which lost 6 bases and 0 bases, there was a span of 15 bases. The CDR3 spans 15 residues. Germline V lookup: CDR1 GTSNPN, CDR2 SVGIG (reference sequence). Written as DNA, the CDR3 is TGTGCCTGCGCCGAGGGATCGACCTCTGGAAACACCATATATTTT. It encodes CACAEGSTSGNTIYF.

This chain links TRBV19 with TRBJ1-1, with D possibly being TRBD1 (6 bases). Germline CDR1 is LNHDA and CDR2 is SQIVND (reference sequence). The CDR3 consists of 15 residues. V lost 7 bases and J lost 4, with 19 bases in between. This CDR3 is CASTDQGRLPTEAFF. CDR3 bases: TGTGCCAGTACTGACCAGGGGCGTTTACCCACTGAAGCTTTCTTT.

CDR3 sequence reads: CASSYTRPGQLTEAFF. As DNA, the CDR3 is TGTGCCAGCAGTTACACCAGGCCGGGACAGCTCACTGAAGCTTTCTTT. The chain couples TRBV6-5 to TRBJ1-1, with 7 bases identical to TRBD1. After removal of 2 bases from V and 4 bases from J, the junction contained 10 bases not matched to a gene. The CDR3 has 16 amino acids. Per germline, CDR1 MNHEY and CDR2 SVGAGI.

The chain recombines TRBV3-1 (or the pseudogene TRBV3-2) with TRBJ1-2, with TRBD1 as a possible D gene (6 bases). V lost 2 bases and J 8 bases, leaving 12 bases between the germline ends. There are 13 residues in the CDR3. The germline gives CDR1 LGHDT, CDR2 YNNKEL (reference sequence). The CDR3 loop is CASSQISGQGYTF. Written as DNA, the CDR3 is TGTGCCAGCAGCCAAATCTCCGGACAGGGCTACACCTTC.

J is TRBJ1-2 and V is TRBV21-1; the DNA was not compared with TRBD1, the D call given in the table. TRBV21-1 is given as a pseudogene. This CDR3 is built from 16 residues. CDR3 region: CASSKVGRQSNYGYTF. The CDR3 DNA sequence: TGTGCCAGCAGCAAAGTGGGCAGGCAGTCTAACTATGGCTACACCTTC.

V is TRBV5-4 and J is TRBJ2-7; tentative D call: TRBD2 (5 bases). The V end lost 4 bases, the J end lost 7 bases, and 18 bases lay between the germline ends. The CDR3 covers 14 residues. Germline assignment: CDR1 SGHNT and CDR2 YYREEE (reference sequence). The CDR3 reads CASSLLGRTGEQYF. CDR3 coding DNA: TGTGCCAGCAGCCTCCTGGGCCGGACGGGAGAGCAGTACTTC.

The chain carries TRBV7-8 and TRBJ1-1; a weak D match, TRBD1 (6 bases). The V gene's germline CDR1 is SGHVS and CDR2 FQNEAQ. This CDR3 is 14 amino acids long. V was trimmed by 3 bases and J by 0 bases, leaving 8 bases between them. The CDR3: CASSFRDMNTEAFF. CDR3 DNA: TGTGCCAGCAGCTTCAGGGACATGAACACTGAAGCTTTCTTT.

This clone was seen a few times. The chain combines TRBV11-1 with TRBJ2-7, with a tentative D call TRBD2 (5 bases). The CDR3 is made up of 14 amino acids. Trimming shortened V by 1 base and J by 4 bases, and 11 bases separated the two germline ends. Per the germline V gene, CDR1 is SGHAT and CDR2 is FQDESV (reference sequence). The CDR3 sequence: CASSLVLGGYEQYF. As DNA, the CDR3 is TGTGCCAGCAGCTTAGTTCTCGGAGGTTACGAGCAGTACTTC.

This sequence joins TRBV10-1 and TRBJ1-1; 8 bases agree with TRBD1. The ends lost 5 bases at V and 3 bases at J; junction bases unmatched: 8. The germline gives CDR1 WNHNN, CDR2 SYGVQD (reference sequence). This CDR3 contains 15 residues. The CDR3 DNA follows: TGCGCCAGCAGTCCTGGACAGGGATGGGACACTGAAGCTTTCTTT. Translation gives CASSPGQGWDTEAFF.

This chain connects TRBV12-3 or TRBV12-4 to TRBJ2-3; the D is unclear. V lost 5 bases, J lost 4 bases, and 10 bases lay in between. This CDR3 comprises 13 residues. The CDR3 is CASSPLEADTQYF. CDR3 DNA: TGTGCCAGCAGTCCCCTTGAGGCAGATACGCAGTATTTT.

This rearrangement joins TRBV3-1 (or the pseudogene TRBV3-2) to TRBJ1-4; D uncertain. V was trimmed by 1 base and J by 8 bases, leaving 20 bases between them. The CDR3 is 17 residues long. Germline CDR1 LGHDT, CDR2 YNNKEL (reference sequence). The CDR3 spells CASSQASGSRVWEKLFF. DNA for the CDR3: TGTGCCAGCAGCCAAGCTTCCGGTTCGAGGGTTTGGGAAAAACTGTTTTTT.

This chain joins TRBV4-3 and TRBJ1-6; D is uncertain. Trimming pared 2 bases from V and 5 bases from J, leaving 13 bases between. CDR3 length: 16 amino acids. The germline V gene encodes CDR1 LGHNA and CDR2 YSLEER. The CDR3: CASSQRMGIDNSPLHF. The CDR3 DNA sequence: TGCGCCAGCAGCCAACGGATGGGCATAGATAATTCACCCCTCCACTTT.

J is TRBJ1-2 and V is TRBV19, with 9 nucleotides matching TRBD1. Looked up from germline, CDR1 is LNHDA and CDR2 is SQIVND (reference sequence). The CDR3 is made up of 13 amino acids. Losses at the gene ends were 5 bases for V and 7 bases for J; bases not matched to a gene: 5. CDR3 nucleotide sequence: TGTGCCAGTAGTTCCGGGACAGGGCCTGGCTACACCTTC. It encodes CASSSGTGPGYTF.